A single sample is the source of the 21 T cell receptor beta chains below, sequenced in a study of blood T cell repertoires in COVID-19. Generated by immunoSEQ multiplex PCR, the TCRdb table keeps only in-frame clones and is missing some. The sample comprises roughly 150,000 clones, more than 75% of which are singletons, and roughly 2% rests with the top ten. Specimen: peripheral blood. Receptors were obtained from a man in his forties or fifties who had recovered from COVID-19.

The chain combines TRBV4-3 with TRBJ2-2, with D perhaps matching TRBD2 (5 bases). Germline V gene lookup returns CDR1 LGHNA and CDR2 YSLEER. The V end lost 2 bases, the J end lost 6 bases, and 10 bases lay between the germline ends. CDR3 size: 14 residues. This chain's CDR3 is CASSQTPEAGELFF. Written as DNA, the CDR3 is TGCGCCAGCAGCCAAACCCCGGAGGCCGGGGAGCTGTTTTTT.

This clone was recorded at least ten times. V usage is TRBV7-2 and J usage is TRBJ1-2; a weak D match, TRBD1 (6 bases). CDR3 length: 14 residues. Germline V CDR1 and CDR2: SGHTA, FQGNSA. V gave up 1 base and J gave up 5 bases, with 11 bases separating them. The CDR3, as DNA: TGTGCCAGCAGCTTAGGGACAGCTTCATATGGCTACACCTTC. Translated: CASSLGTASYGYTF. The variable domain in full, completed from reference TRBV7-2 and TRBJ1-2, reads GAGVSQSPSNKVTEKGKDVELRCDPISGHTALYWYRQSLGQGLEFLIYFQGNSAPDKSGLPSDRFSAERTGGSVSTLTIQRTQQEDSAVYLCASSLGTASYGYTFGSGTRLTVV.

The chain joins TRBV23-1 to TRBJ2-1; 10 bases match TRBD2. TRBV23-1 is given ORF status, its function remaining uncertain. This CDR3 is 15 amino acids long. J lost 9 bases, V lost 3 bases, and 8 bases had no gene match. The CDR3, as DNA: TGCGCCAGCAGTCACTTCGGGACTAGCGTAACTGAGCAGTTCTTC. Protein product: CASSHFGTSVTEQFF.

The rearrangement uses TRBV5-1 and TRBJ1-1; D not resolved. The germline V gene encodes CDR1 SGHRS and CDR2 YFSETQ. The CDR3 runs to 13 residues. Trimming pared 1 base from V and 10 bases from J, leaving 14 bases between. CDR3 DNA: TGCGCCAGCAGCTTGTTGGACTCAAGGGTAGCTTTCTTT. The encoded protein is CASSLLDSRVAFF. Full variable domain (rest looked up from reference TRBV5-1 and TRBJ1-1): KAGVTQTPRYLIKTRGQQVTLSCSPISGHRSVSWYQQTPGQGLQFLFEYFSETQRNKGNFPGRFSGRQFSNSRSEMNVSTLELGDSALYLCASSLLDSRVAFFGQGTRLTVV.

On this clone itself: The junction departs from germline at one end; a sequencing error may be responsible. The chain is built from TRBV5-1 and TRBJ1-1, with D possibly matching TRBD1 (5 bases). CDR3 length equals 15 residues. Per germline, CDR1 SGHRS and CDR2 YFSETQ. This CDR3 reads CASSLAGGLNAEAFF. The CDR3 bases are TGCGCCAGCAGCTTGGCTGGGGGACTGAACGCTGAAGCTTTCTTT.

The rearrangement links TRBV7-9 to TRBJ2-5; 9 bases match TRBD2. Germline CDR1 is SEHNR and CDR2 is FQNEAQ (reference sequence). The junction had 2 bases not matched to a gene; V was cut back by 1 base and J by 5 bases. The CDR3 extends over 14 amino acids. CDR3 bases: TGTGCCAGCAGCTTAGGGACTAGCGTGGAGACCCAGTACTTC. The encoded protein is CASSLGTSVETQYF. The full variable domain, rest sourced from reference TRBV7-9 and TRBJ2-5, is DTGVSQNPRHKITKRGQNVTFRCDPISEHNRLYWYRQTLGQGPEFLTYFQNEAQLEKSRLLSDRFSAERPKGSFSTLEIQRTEQGDSAMYLCASSLGTSVETQYFGPGTRLLVL.

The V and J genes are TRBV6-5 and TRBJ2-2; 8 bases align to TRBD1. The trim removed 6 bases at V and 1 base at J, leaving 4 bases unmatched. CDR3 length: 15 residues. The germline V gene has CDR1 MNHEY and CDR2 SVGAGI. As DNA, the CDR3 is TGTGCCAGCAGCGACAGGGGAAGGAACACCGGGGAGCTGTTTTTT. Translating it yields CASSDRGRNTGELFF.

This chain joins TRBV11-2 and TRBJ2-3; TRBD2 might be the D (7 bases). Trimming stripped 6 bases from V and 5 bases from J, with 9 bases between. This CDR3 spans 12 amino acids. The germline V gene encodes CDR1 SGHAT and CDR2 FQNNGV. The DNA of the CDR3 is TGTGCCAGCAGAGGGGGGGGAGATACGCAGTATTTT. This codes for CASRGGGDTQYF.

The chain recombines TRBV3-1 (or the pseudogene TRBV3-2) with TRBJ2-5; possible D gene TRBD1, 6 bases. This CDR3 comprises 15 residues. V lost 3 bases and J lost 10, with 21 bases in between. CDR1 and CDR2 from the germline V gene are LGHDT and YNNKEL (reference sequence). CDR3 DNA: TGTGCCAGCAGCCAGGGTTCAGGGGCCGTGATGAGCCAGTACTTC. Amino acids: CASSQGSGAVMSQYF.

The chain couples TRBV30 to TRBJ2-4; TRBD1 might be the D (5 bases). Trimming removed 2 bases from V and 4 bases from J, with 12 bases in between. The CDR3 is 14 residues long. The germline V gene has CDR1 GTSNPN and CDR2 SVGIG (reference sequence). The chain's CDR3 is CAWSLGQGKNIQYF. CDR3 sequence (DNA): TGTGCCTGGAGTCTGGGCCAGGGAAAAAACATTCAGTACTTC.

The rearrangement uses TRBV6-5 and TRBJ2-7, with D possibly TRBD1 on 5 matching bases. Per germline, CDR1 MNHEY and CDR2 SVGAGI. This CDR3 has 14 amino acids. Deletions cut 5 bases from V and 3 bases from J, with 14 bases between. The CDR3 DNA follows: TGTGCCAGCAGTAAAACGGACAAAAGCTACGAGCAGTACTTC. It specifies CASSKTDKSYEQYF.

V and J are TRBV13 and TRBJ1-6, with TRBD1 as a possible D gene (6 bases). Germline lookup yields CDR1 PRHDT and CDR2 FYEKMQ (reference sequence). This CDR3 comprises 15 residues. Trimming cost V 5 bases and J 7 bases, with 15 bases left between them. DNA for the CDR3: TGTGCCAGCAGCCGCGGGGGGGCGTTCAATTCACCCCTCCACTTT. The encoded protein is CASSRGGAFNSPLHF.

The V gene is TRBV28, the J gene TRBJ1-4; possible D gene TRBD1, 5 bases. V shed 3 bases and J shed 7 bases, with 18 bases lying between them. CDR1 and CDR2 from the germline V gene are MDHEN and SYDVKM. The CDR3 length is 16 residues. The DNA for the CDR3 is TGTGCCAGCAGTTTCTATGCAAGAGTGGGGGGTGAAAAACTGTTTTTT. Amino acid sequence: CASSFYARVGGEKLFF.

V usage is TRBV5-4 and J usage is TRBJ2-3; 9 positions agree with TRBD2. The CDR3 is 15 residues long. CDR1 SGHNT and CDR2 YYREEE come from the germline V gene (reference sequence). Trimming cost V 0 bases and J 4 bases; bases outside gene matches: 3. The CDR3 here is CASSLGQREADTQYF. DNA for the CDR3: TGTGCCAGCAGCTTGGGGCAGCGGGAGGCAGATACGCAGTATTTT.

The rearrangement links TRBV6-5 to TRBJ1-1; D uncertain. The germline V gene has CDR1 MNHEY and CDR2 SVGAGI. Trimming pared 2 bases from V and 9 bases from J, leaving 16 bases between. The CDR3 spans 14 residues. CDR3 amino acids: CASSYGREAGKAFF. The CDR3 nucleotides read TGTGCCAGCAGTTACGGTCGGGAGGCCGGGAAAGCTTTCTTT.

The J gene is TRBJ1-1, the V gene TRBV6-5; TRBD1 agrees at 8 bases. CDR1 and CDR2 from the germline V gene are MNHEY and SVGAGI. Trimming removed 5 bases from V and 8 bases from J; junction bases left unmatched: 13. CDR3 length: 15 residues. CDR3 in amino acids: CASSRTPGQAVEAFF. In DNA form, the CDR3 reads TGTGCCAGCAGTAGGACCCCGGGACAGGCCGTAGAAGCTTTCTTT.

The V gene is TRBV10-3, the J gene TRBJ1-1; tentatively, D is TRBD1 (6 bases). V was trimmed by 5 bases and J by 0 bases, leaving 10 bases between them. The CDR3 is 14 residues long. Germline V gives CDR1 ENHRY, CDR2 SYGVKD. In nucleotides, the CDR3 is TGTGCCATCAGTAATACAGGGATGAACACTGAAGCTTTCTTT. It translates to CAISNTGMNTEAFF.

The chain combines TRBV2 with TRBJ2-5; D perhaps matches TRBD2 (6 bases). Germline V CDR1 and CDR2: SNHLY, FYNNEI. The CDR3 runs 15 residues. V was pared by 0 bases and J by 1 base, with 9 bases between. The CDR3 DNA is TGTGCCAGCAGTGAAGCCCTAGCGCTCCAAGAGACCCAGTACTTC. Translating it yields CASSEALALQETQYF. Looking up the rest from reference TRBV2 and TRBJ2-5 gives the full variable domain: EPEVTQTPSHQVTQMGQEVILRCVPISNHLYFYWYRQILGQKVEFLVSFYNNEISEKSEIFDDQFSVERPDGSNFTLKIRSTKLEDSAMYFCASSEALALQETQYFGPGTRLLVL.

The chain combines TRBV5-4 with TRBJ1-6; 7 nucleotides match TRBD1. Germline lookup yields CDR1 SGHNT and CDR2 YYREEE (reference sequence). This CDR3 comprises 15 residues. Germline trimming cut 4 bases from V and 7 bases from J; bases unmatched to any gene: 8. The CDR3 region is CASSLPDRTNSPLHF. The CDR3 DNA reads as TGTGCCAGCAGCCTGCCGGACAGGACGAATTCACCCCTCCACTTT.

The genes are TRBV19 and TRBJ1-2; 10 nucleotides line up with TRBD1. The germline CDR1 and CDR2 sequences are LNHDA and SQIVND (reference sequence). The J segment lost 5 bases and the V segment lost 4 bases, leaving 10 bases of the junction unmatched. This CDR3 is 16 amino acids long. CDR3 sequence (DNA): TGTGCCAGTAGTAAGAAGGCCCCGGACAGGGGGTATGGCTACACCTTC. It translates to CASSKKAPDRGYGYTF.

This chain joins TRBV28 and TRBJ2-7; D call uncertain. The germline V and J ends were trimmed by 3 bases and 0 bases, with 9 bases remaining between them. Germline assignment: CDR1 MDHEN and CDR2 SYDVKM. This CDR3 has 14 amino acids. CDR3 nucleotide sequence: TGTGCCAGCAGTTTGAGGATTAGCTCCTACGAGCAGTACTTC. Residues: CASSLRISSYEQYF.